One and the same sample provided the 2 T cell receptor beta chains below, sequenced in a study of metastatic and nonmetastatic thyroid tumors. TCRdb reprocessed the PCR reads via MiXCR. Counted here are 75,000 to 100,000 clones, roughly 12% occurring once; the ten biggest clones make up 10% to 12%. Patients underwent thyroid surgery, and none had received any treatment before it. Material: blood. The receptors derive from a female donor with papillary thyroid cancer or a benign thyroid nodule (not recorded which). Some clones in this sample may be carry-over from other donors' samples.

This clone was seen more than once but under ten times. One end of the junction does not line up with germline, which may come from a read error. The chain carries TRBV24-1 and TRBJ2-2, with unresolved D. The CDR3 has 14 residues. CDR1 is KGHDR and CDR2 is SFDVKD in the germline V gene. CDR3 amino acids: CASSDSPSTGELFF. CDR3 nucleotides: TGTGCCTCCAGTGATTCCCCAAGCACCGGGGAGCTGTTTTTT.

This clone was seen many times. The genes are TRBV9 and TRBJ2-7, with 8 nucleotides matching TRBD2. In germline, CDR1 is SGDLS, CDR2 YYNGEE. V shed 4 bases, J shed 6 bases, and the junction held 15 bases outside the gene matches. This CDR3 is built from 16 residues. The CDR3 sequence is CASSPHGGLAYGEQYF. The DNA of the CDR3 is TGTGCCAGCAGCCCCCATGGAGGACTAGCCTATGGCGAGCAGTACTTC. The entire variable domain, with the rest obtained from reference TRBV9 and TRBJ2-7, is as follows: DSGVTQTPKHLITATGQRVTLRCSPRSGDLSVYWYQQSLDQGLQFLIQYYNGEERAKGNILERFSAQQFPDLHSELNLSSLELGDSALYFCASSPHGGLAYGEQYFGPGTRLTVT.